The text below deals with one T cell receptor beta chain. This sample stems from a study of control samples from healthy donors and cancer patients. Per germline, CDR1 MRHNA and CDR2 SNTAGT. The V segment lost 5 bases and the J segment 5 bases; nucleotides outside the gene matches: 3. This CDR3 is built from 14 residues. The repertoire was sequenced with immunoSEQ multiplex PCR; TCRdb's copy has only in-frame clones and lacks some. The sample includes approximately 87,000 clones, 91% of them seen just once. The receptor was derived from a man aged 45 to 65 in good health. The V gene is TRBV6-4, the J gene TRBJ2-1; 10 bases are a match to TRBD2. Material: blood. CDR3 loop: CASSLAGEDNEQFF. CDR3 nucleotide sequence: TGTGCCAGCAGTCTAGCGGGGGAAGACAATGAGCAGTTCTTC.